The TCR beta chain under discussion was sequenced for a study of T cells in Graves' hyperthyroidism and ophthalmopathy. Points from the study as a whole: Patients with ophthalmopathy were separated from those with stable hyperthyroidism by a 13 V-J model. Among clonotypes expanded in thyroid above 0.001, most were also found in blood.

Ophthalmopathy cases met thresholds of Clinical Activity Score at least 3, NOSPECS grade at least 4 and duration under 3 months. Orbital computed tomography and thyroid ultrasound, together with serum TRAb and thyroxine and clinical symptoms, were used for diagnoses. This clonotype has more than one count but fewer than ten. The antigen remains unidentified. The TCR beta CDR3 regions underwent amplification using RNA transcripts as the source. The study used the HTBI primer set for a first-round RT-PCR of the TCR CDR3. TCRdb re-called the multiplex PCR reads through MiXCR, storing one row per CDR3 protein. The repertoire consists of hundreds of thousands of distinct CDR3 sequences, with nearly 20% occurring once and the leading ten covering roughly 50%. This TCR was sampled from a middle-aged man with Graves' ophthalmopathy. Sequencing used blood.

This chain's CDR3 is CASSPTGRLNTEAFF. The CDR3 DNA is TGCGCCAGCAGCCCGACGGGCAGGTTGAACACTGAAGCTTTCTTT. The V and J genes are TRBV5-1 and TRBJ1-1; D not resolved. In germline, CDR1 is SGHRS, CDR2 YFSETQ. CDR3 size: 15 residues. Trimming stripped 4 bases from V and 0 bases from J, with 13 bases between.